This T cell receptor beta chain appears in the sequencing data of a study of blood T cell repertoires in COVID-19. Study-level information: The analysed material was cDNA or gDNA that came from T cells, B-cell-depleted T cells, or PBMCs.

Trimming stripped 3 bases from V and 3 bases from J, with 17 bases between. The germline CDR1 and CDR2 sequences are KGHSH and LQKENI. This CDR3 is built from 16 residues. This clone has a handful of counts. Generated by immunoSEQ multiplex PCR, the TCRdb table keeps only in-frame clones and is missing some. The sample records 350,000 or so clones, around 85% being singletons. The sample was PBMCs or T cells enriched from blood (not recorded which). The J gene is TRBJ1-2, the V gene TRBV18; possibly TRBD1 for D (5 bases). The source of this sequence is a woman aged 40 to 55 with acute COVID-19. This chain's CDR3 is CASSPREGRIDYGYTF. The CDR3 DNA sequence: TGTGCCAGCTCACCTCGGGAGGGGAGGATTGACTATGGCTACACCTTC.